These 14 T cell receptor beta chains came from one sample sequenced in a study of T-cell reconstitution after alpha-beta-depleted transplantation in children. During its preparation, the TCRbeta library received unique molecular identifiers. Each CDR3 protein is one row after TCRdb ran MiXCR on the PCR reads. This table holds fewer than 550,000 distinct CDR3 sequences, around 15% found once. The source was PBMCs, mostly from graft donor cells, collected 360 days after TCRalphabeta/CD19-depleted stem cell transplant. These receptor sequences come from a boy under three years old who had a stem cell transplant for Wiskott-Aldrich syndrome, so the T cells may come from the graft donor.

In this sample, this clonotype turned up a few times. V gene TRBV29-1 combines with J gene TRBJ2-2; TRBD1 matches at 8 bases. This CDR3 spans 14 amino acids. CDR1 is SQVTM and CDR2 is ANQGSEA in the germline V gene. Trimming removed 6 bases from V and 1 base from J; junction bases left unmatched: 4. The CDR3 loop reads CSVATGVNTGELFF. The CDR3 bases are TGCAGCGTCGCGACAGGGGTGAACACCGGGGAGCTGTTTTTT.

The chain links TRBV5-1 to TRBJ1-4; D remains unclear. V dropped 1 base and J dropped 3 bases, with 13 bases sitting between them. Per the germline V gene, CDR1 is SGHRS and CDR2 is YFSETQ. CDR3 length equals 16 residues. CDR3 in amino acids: CASSLRQVSANEKLFF. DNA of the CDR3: TGCGCCAGCAGCTTGCGGCAGGTATCAGCTAATGAAAAACTGTTTTTT. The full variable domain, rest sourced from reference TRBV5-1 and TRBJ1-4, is KAGVTQTPRYLIKTRGQQVTLSCSPISGHRSVSWYQQTPGQGLQFLFEYFSETQRNKGNFPGRFSGRQFSNSRSEMNVSTLELGDSALYLCASSLRQVSANEKLFFGSGTQLSVL.

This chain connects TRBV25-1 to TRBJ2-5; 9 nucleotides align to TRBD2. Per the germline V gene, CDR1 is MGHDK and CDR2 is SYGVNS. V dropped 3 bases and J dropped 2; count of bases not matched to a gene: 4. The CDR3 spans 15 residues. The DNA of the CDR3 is TGTGCCAGCAGTGAGGGACTAGCTGGGCAAGAGACCCAGTACTTC. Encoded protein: CASSEGLAGQETQYF.

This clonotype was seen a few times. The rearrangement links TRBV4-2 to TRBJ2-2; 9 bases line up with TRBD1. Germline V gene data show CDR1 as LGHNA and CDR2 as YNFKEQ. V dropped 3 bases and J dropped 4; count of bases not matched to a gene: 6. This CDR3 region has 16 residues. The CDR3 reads CASSHLRDRVTGELFF. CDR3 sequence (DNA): TGTGCCAGCAGCCACCTCCGGGACAGGGTCACCGGGGAGCTGTTTTTT.

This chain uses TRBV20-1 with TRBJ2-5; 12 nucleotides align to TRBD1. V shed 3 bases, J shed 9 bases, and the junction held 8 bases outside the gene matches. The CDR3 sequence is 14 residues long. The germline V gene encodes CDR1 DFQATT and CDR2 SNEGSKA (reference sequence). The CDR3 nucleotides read TGCAGTGCTAGCCCCACCGGGACAGGGGGCCCCCAGTACTTC. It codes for CSASPTGTGGPQYF.

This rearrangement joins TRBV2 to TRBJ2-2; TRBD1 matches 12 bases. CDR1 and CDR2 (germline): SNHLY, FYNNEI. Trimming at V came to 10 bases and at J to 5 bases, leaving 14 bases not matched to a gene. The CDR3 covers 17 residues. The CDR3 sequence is CATTPGQGAGTTGELFF. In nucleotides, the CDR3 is TGTGCCACCACACCGGGACAGGGGGCGGGTACTACCGGGGAGCTGTTTTTT.

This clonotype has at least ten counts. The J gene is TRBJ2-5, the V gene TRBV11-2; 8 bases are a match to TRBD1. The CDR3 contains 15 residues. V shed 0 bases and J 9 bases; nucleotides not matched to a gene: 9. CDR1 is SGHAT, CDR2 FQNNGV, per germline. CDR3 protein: CASSLEGRTGMAQYF. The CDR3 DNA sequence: TGTGCCAGCAGCTTAGAGGGGAGGACAGGGATGGCCCAGTACTTC.

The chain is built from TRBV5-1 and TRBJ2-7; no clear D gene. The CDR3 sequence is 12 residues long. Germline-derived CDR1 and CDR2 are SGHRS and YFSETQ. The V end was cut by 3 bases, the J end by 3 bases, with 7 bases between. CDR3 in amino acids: CASSSVFYEQYF. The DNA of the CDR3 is TGCGCCAGCAGCTCCGTCTTCTACGAGCAGTACTTC.

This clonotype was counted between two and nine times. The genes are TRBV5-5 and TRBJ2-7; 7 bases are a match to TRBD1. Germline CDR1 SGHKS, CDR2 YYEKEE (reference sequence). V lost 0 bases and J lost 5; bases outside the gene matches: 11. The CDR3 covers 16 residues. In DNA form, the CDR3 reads TGTGCCAGCAGCTTGGGAGGGGGCGCGAATCGGCACGAGCAGTACTTC. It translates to CASSLGGGANRHEQYF.

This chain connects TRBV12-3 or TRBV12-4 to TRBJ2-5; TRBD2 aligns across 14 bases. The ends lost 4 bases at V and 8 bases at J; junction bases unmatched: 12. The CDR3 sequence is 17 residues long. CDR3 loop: CASSSGLAGALKNTQYF. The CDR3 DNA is TGTGCCAGCAGTTCGGGACTAGCGGGGGCCCTCAAGAATACCCAGTACTTC.

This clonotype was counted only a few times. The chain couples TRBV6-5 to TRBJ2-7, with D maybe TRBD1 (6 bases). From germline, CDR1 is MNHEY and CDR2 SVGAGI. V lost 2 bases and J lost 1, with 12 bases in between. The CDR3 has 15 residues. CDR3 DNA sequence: TGTGCCAGCAGTTACCAGGGGAAAAGGTCCTACGAGCAGTACTTC. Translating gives CASSYQGKRSYEQYF.

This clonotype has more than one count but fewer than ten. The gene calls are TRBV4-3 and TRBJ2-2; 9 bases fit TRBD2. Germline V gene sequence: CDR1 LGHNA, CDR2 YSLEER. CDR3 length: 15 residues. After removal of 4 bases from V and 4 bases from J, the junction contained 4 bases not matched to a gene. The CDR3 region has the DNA TGCGCCAGCAGCCCCTCTAGCGGGGTCACCGGGGAGCTGTTTTTT. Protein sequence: CASSPSSGVTGELFF.

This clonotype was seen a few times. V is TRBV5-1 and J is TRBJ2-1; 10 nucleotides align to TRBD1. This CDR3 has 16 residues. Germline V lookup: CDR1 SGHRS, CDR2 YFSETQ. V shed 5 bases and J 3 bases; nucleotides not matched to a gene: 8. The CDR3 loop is CASSKPGQGFYNEQFF. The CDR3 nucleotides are TGCGCCAGCAGTAAACCGGGACAGGGGTTCTACAATGAGCAGTTCTTC. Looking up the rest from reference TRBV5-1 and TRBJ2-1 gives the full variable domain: KAGVTQTPRYLIKTRGQQVTLSCSPISGHRSVSWYQQTPGQGLQFLFEYFSETQRNKGNFPGRFSGRQFSNSRSEMNVSTLELGDSALYLCASSKPGQGFYNEQFFGPGTRLTVL.

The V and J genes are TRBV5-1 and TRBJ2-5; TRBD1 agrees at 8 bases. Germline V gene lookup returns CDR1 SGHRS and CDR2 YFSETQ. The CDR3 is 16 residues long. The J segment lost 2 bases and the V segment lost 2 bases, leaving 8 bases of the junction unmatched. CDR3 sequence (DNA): TGCGCCAGCAGCTTAAGGACAGGGAAGGGTCAAGAGACCCAGTACTTC. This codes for CASSLRTGKGQETQYF.